This note documents a single TCR beta chain sequence. These data originate in a study of blood T cell repertoires in COVID-19. Across the study: Sites across the United States, Italy and Spain contributed samples from acute and convalescent COVID-19. Sources were T cells, B-cell-depleted T cells, or PBMCs; the material itself was cDNA or gDNA.

V shed 1 base and J 3 bases; nucleotides not matched to a gene: 7. This CDR3 is built from 15 residues. Germline assignment: CDR1 SGDLS and CDR2 YYNGEE. Under the authors' procedure: It was from reference gene primer amplification that nucleated cell counts were estimated. The method was immunoSEQ multiplex PCR; TCRdb's version includes in-frame clones alone and lacks a portion of them. The V and J calls and clone size are taken from that table; D and trimming were inferred from the DNA. This table has 300,000 to 400,000 clones, roughly 84% appearing once. The rearrangement uses TRBV9 and TRBJ2-7; 7 nucleotides align to TRBD2. The sample was peripheral blood. The sequence was obtained from a man over 45 with active or convalescent COVID-19. CDR3 residues: CASSVSAGEFYEQYF. The CDR3 DNA sequence: TGTGCCAGCAGCGTATCGGCGGGGGAGTTCTACGAGCAGTACTTC.